The source of this T cell receptor beta chain is a study of Ad26.COV2.S vaccination and SARS-CoV-2 variants. Across the study: Administration of Ad26.COV2.S was intramuscular, either once or twice 56 days apart.

The CDR3 has 11 residues. Germline CDR1 is MNHEY and CDR2 is SVGAGI. The V end was cut by 7 bases, the J end by 6 bases, with 9 bases between. Only in-frame clones appear in the TCRdb table, and some are missing; sequencing was by immunoSEQ multiplex PCR. The sample contains about 390,000 clones, roughly nine tenths of which appear only once. The treatment here: some 20 received Ad26.COV2.S at low or high dose, single or two shots; a few received placebo; per-sample allocation not given. It was on day 63 after the first vaccine or placebo injection that samples were taken. This chain joins TRBV6-5 and TRBJ1-1, with D perhaps matching TRBD1 (6 bases). This clonotype was sampled from a person aged 18 to 65 who received the Ad26.COV2.S COVID-19 vaccine or a placebo. The source material was peripheral blood, sampled in a trial of Ad26.COV2.S vaccine versus placebo. CDR3 loop: CASKGTSEAFF. In nucleotides, the CDR3 is TGTGCCAGCAAAGGGACATCTGAAGCTTTCTTT.